The clone carrying this T cell receptor beta chain was found a few times. What it binds is unknown. Trimming removed 5 bases at V and 4 bases at J, with 11 bases between. The CDR3 is 13 residues long. Germline lookup yields CDR1 SGHTA and CDR2 FQGNSA. This specimen comes from a study of vaccination and CD4 T cells after COVID-19. Treatment specified: approximately 9-day PBMC culture with coronavirus spike peptide pools or control peptides (ViraFEST assay). Cultured CD4+ T-cell DNA underwent Oncomine TCR Beta short-read sequencing. TCRdb analysed the PCR reads with MiXCR anew, one entry per CDR3 protein. The repertoire holds 6,200 or so distinct CDR3 sequences, 65% to 70% seen once, with approximately 50% in the top ten.

The chain recombines TRBV7-2 with TRBJ1-2; no clear D. This clonotype originated in a human donor who had recovered from COVID-19. Sequenced sample: CD4+ T cells from blood, cultured in vitro. In DNA form, the CDR3 reads TGTGCCAGCAGCCCTGACCGCCTCTATGGCTACACCTTC. It translates to CASSPDRLYGYTF. Filled out from reference TRBV7-2 and TRBJ1-2, the complete variable domain reads GAGVSQSPSNKVTEKGKDVELRCDPISGHTALYWYRQSLGQGLEFLIYFQGNSAPDKSGLPSDRFSAERTGGSVSTLTIQRTQQEDSAVYLCASSPDRLYGYTFGSGTRLTVV.